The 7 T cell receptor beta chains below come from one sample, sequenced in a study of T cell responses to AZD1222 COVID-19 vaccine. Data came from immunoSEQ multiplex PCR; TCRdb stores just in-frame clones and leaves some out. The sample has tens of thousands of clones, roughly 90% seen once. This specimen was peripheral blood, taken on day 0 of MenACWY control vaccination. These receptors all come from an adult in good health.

The CDR3 sequence: CASSPDGYSNQPQHF. The DNA for the CDR3 is TGTGCCAGCAGCCCTGACGGGTATAGCAATCAGCCCCAGCATTTT. The rearrangement uses TRBV9 and TRBJ1-5, with D unresolved. The V end lost 4 bases, the J end lost 0 bases, and 11 bases lay between the germline ends. The germline gives CDR1 SGDLS, CDR2 YYNGEE. The CDR3 contains 15 residues.

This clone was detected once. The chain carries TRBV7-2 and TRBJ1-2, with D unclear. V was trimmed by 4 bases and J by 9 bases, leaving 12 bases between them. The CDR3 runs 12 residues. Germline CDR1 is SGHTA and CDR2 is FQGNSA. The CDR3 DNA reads TGTGCCAGCAGCTCCCGGGGAATAAGCTACACCTTC. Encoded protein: CASSSRGISYTF. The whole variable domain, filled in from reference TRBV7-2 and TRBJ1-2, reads GAGVSQSPSNKVTEKGKDVELRCDPISGHTALYWYRQSLGQGLEFLIYFQGNSAPDKSGLPSDRFSAERTGGSVSTLTIQRTQQEDSAVYLCASSSRGISYTFGSGTRLTVV.

The CDR3 sequence is CAWSSVDYGYTF. In nucleotides, the CDR3 is TGTGCCTGGAGTTCAGTAGACTATGGCTACACCTTC. The chain recombines TRBV30 with TRBJ1-2, with D unresolved. CDR3 length equals 12 residues. The V end lost 2 bases, the J end lost 3 bases, and 7 bases lay between the germline ends. The germline CDR1 and CDR2 sequences are GTSNPN and SVGIG (reference sequence).

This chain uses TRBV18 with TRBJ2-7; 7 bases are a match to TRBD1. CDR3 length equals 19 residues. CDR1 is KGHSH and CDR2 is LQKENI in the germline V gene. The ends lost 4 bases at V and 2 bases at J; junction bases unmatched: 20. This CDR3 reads CASSLVTVTQGFPTYEQYF. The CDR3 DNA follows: TGTGCCAGCTCACTAGTAACCGTAACACAGGGGTTTCCCACCTACGAGCAGTACTTC. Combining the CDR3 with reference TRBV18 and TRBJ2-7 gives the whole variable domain NAGVMQNPRHLVRRRGQEARLRCSPMKGHSHVYWYRQLPEEGLKFMVYLQKENIIDESGMPKERFSAEFPKEGPSILRIQQVVRGDSAAYFCASSLVTVTQGFPTYEQYFGPGTRLTVT.

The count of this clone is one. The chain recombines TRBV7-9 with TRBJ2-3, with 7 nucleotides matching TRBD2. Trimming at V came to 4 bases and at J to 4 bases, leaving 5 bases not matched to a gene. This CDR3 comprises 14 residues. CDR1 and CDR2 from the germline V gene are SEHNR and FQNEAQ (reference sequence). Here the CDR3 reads CASSSGGIPDTQYF. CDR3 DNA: TGTGCCAGCAGCTCGGGGGGAATCCCAGATACGCAGTATTTT.

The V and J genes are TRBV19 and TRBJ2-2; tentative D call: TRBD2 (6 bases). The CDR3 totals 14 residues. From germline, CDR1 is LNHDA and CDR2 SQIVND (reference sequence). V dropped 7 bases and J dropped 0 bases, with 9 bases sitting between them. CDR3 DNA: TGTGCCAGTAACGGGAGTCCGAACACCGGGGAGCTGTTTTTT. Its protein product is CASNGSPNTGELFF. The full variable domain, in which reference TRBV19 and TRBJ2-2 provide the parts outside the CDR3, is DGGITQSPKYLFRKEGQNVTLSCEQNLNHDAMYWYRQDPGQGLRLIYYSQIVNDFQKGDIAEGYSVSREKKESFPLTVTSAQKNPTAFYLCASNGSPNTGELFFGEGSRLTVL.

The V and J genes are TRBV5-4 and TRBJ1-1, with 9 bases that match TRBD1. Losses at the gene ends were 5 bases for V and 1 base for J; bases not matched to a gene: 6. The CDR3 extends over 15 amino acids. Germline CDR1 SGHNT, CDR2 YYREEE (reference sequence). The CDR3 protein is CASSSRDRENTEAFF. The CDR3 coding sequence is TGTGCCAGCAGTTCTCGGGACAGGGAGAACACTGAAGCTTTCTTT.